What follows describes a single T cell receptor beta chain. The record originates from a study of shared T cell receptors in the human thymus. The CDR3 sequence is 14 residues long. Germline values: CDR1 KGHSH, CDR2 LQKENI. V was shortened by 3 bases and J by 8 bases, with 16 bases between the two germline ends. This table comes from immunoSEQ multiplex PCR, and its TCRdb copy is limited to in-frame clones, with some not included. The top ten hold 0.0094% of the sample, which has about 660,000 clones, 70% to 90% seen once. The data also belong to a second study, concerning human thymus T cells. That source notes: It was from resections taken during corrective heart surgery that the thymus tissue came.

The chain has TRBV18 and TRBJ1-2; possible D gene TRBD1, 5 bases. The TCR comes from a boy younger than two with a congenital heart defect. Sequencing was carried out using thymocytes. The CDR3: CASSPRPGGEGYTF. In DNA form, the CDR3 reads TGTGCCAGCTCACCCCGGCCGGGGGGGGAAGGCTACACCTTC.